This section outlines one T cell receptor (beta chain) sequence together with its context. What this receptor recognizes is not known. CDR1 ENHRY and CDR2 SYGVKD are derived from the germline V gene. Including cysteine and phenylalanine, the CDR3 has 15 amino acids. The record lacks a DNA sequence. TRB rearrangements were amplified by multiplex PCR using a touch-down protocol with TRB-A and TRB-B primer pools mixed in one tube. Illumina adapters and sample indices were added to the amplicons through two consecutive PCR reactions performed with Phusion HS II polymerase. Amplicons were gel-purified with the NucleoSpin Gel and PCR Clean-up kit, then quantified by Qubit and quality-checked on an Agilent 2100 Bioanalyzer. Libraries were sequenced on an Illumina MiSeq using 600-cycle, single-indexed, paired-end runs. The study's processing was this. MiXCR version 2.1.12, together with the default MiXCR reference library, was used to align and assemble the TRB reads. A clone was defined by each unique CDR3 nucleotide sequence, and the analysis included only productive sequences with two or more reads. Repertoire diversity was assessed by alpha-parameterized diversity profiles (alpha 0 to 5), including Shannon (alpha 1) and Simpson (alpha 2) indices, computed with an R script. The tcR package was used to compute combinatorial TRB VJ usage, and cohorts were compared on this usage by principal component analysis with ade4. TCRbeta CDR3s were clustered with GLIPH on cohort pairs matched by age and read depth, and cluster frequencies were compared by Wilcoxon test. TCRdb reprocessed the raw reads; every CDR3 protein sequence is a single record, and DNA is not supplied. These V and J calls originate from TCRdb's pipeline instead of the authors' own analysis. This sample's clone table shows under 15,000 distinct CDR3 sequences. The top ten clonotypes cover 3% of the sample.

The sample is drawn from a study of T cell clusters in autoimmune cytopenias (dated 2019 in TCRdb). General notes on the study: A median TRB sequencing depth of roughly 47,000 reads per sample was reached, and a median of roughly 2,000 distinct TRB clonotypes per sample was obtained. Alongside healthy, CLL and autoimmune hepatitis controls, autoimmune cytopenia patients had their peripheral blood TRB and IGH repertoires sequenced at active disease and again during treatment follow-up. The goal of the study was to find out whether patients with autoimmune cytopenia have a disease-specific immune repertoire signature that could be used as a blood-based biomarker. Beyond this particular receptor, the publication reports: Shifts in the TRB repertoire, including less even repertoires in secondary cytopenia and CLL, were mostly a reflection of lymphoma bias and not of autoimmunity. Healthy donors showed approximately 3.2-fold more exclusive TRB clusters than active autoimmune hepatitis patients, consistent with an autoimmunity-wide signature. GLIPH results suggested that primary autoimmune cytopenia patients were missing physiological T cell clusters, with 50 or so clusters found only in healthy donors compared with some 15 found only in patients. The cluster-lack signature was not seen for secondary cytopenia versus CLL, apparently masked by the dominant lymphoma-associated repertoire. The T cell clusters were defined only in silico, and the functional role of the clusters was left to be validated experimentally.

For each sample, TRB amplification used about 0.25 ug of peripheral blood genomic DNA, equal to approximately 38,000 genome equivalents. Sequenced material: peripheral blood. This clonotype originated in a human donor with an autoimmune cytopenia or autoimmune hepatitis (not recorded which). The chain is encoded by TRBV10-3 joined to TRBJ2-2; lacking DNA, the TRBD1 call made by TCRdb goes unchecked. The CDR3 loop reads CAISQVRGGTGELFF.